This T cell receptor (beta chain) emerged from a study of T cells in localized non-small cell lung cancer. Study observations and caveats: For the top 100 tumor clones, a median around 55 also appeared in adjacent lung. Analysis by sequencing included only one tumor region, so heterogeneity remains possible. Peak T cell clonality was found in uninvolved adjacent lung, exceeding tumor.

Details on this clone: Its antigen is undetermined.

Germline CDR1 MDHEN, CDR2 SYDVKM. This CDR3 has 15 residues. Trimming took off 2 bases at V and 2 bases at J, with 10 bases between the two ends. Clones were sequenced by immunoSEQ multiplex PCR, and TCRdb holds only the in-frame ones, with some missing. The table lists about 59,000 clones, approximately 90% of them singletons. The TCR was taken from a man aged 35 to 69 with stage I squamous cell lung carcinoma. The gene calls are TRBV28 and TRBJ1-5; possible D gene TRBD1, 5 bases. Sequencing used peripheral blood, obtained before any cancer treatment. The CDR3 nucleotides are TGTGCCAGCAGTTTACTAACGGGGGGCAATCAGCCCCAGCATTTT. Translating gives CASSLLTGGNQPQHF. Using reference TRBV28 and TRBJ1-5 for the parts outside the CDR3, the full variable domain is DVKVTQSSRYLVKRTGEKVFLECVQDMDHENMFWYRQDPGLGLRLIYFSYDVKMKEKGDIPEGYSVSREKKERFSLILESASTNQTSMYLCASSLLTGGNQPQHFGDGTRLSIL.